Given below is one T cell receptor (beta chain) in context. Here immunoSEQ multiplex PCR was the method, and the copy in TCRdb shows in-frame clones only, minus some. The sample consists of approximately 38,000 clones, 85% to 90% of them appearing once. Germline loops: CDR1 SGHTA, CDR2 FQGNSA. Trimming shortened V by 1 base and J by 3 bases, and 16 bases separated the two germline ends. There are 16 residues in the CDR3. These data come from a study of PD-L1 blockade in urothelial cancer. This receptor was obtained from a man between 60 and 75 years old with urothelial cancer. V and J are TRBV7-2 and TRBJ2-7; D perhaps matches TRBD2 (6 bases). Sequenced here: PBMCs, sampled around atezolizumab (anti-PD-L1) treatment. The CDR3 loop is CASSLGAGYPRYEQYF. CDR3 nucleotides: TGTGCCAGCAGCTTAGGGGCGGGGTATCCTCGCTACGAGCAGTACTTC.